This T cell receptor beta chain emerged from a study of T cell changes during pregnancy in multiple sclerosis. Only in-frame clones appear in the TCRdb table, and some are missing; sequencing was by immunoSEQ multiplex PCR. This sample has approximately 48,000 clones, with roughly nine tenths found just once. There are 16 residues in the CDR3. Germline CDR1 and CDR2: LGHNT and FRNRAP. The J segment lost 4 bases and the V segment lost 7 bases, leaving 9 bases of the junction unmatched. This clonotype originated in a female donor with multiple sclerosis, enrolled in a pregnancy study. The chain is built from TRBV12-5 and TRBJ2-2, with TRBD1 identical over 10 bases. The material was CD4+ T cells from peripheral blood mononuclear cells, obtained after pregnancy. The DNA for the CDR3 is TGTGCTAGTGCCCTTAGACAGGGGGCACGCACCGGGGAGCTGTTTTTT. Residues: CASALRQGARTGELFF. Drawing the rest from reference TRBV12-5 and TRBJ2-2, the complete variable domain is DARVTQTPRHKVTEMGQEVTMRCQPILGHNTVFWYRQTMMQGLELLAYFRNRAPLDDSGMPKDRFSAEMPDATLATLKIQPSEPRDSAVYFCASALRQGARTGELFFGEGSRLTVL.